This section outlines one TCR beta chain sequence together with its context. The antigen is unknown. The sample is drawn from a study of CD8+ T cells in alopecia areata. CDR3 length: 16 residues. In germline, CDR1 is SGHNT, CDR2 YYREEE (reference sequence). Germline trimming cut 0 bases from V and 2 bases from J; bases unmatched to any gene: 4. The treatment denotes: oral pan-JAK inhibitor, 5-10 mg twice daily. Lesional scalp punch biopsies and peripheral blood were collected from alopecia areata patients. Starting from PBMCs, sorting isolated CD4+ and CD8+ T cells. Whole-study findings and limits: Scalp lesions, especially in alopecia totalis/universalis, had higher clonality than normal scalp. Normal skin contains resident alphabeta T cells, and these are also sequenced in scalp samples.

In each case, RNA was isolated and then reverse transcribed into cDNA as the sequencing template. Data came from immunoSEQ multiplex PCR; TCRdb stores just in-frame clones and leaves some out. Here the sample spans some 45,000 clones, roughly 92% being singletons. The origin of this receptor is a human donor with alopecia areata. J is TRBJ2-3 and V is TRBV5-4; 9 positions agree with TRBD2. The sample in question was CD8+ T cells sorted from blood, obtained at week 24, from a patient treated with tofacitinib. CDR3 loop: CASSLVAGAPTDTQYF. The CDR3 DNA sequence: TGTGCCAGCAGCTTGGTAGCGGGGGCCCCCACAGATACGCAGTATTTT.